This TCR beta chain derives from a study of CXCR3-negative and CXCR3-positive naive CD8 T cells (dated by TCRdb to between 2019 and 2020). Study-wide context: About 150 million TRB reads were obtained in total, roughly 1.5 +/- 0.3 million reads per library. The TRBV-TRBJ cluster analysis covered naive subsets from 5 donors and memory cells from 3 donors. Diversity and physicochemical repertoire analyses were performed on around ten donors pooled from two independent experiments. Broad study findings and their caveats: Repertoire diversity was comparably high in both naive subsets but much lower in memory CD8+ T cells. Surface CD5, linked to self-reactivity in mice, was comparable between naive subsets; TCR interaction strength was therefore also inferred from TRB CDR3 physicochemical properties. Because CXCR3 expression was partially decreased after cryopreservation, freshly isolated PBMCs were used for most assays. TRBV-TRBJ usage was similar between naive CXCR3-negative and CXCR3-positive cells from the same donor, while memory cells showed distinct patterns.

The sequencing machine was a NextSeq 550. The Human TCR Profiling Kit (MiLaboratory) was used to make UMI-labeled 5' RACE TRB cDNA libraries. cDNA synthesis used the entire amount of extracted RNA, and PCR amplification then used the entire amount of cDNA produced. Libraries were prepared in parallel using an identical number of PCR cycles. The study's processing was this. With a requirement of at least two reads per UMI, MIGEC and MiXCR extracted about 50,000 +/- 10,000 unique UMI-labeled TRB cDNA molecules per library. On average, about 40,000 +/- 10,000 functional in-frame TRB CDR3 nucleotide clonotypes lacking stop codons were found per library. After each sample was downsampled to 5000 UMI-labeled TRB molecules, VDJtools was used to calculate diversity metrics such as normalized Shannon-Wiener and Chao1. VDJtools was used to calculate clonotype-size-weighted physicochemical properties of the central five CDR3 residues, namely interaction energy, strength, volume and Kidera factor 4. TCRdb reanalyzed the reads, keeping one entry per CDR3 protein sequence and omitting DNA. Clone size and V and J calls follow TCRdb, not the original study. The table for this sample records approximately 60,000 distinct CDR3 sequences. The ten largest clones add up to around a quarter of the sample.

For every CD8+ T cell subset, hundreds of thousands of cells were flow-sorted straight into RLT lysis buffer, and each subset was sorted in triplicate. Peripheral blood mononuclear cells were isolated from buffy coats by standard density gradient centrifugation. Total RNA was extracted from sorted cells using an RNeasy Mini Kit. As regards this clonotype: The antigen this receptor binds is unknown.

Reading from cysteine to phenylalanine, the CDR3 counts 15 amino acids. No coding sequence is recorded. From a lookup of the germline V gene, CDR1 and CDR2 are MDHEN and SYDVKM. The rearranged segments are TRBV28 and TRBJ2-3; the D call from TCRdb, TRBD1, cannot be confirmed without DNA. The sequence was obtained from a human donor in good health. Some clones in this sample may be carry-over from other donors' samples. Input material: memory CD8+ T cells from blood. Reading the label with the study, this specimen's cell subset or site is: conventional CD8+ memory T cells (TMEM), sorted as controls. The CDR3 region: CASSLAGTSTDTQYF.